This TCR beta chain was retrieved from a study of vaccination and CD4 T cells after COVID-19. Findings and limits, study-wide: Detection of a median about 86% of reactive clones in convalescent patients was confined to the period after vaccination.

In regard to this clonotype: The antigen is unknown.

As to treatment: roughly nine-day PBMC culture with coronavirus spike peptide pools or control peptides (ViraFEST assay). Oncomine TCR Beta short-read sequencing was applied to DNA from cultured CD4+ T cells. TCRdb redid the calling of the PCR reads with MiXCR, one entry per CDR3 protein. The data show some 19,000 distinct CDR3 sequences, 43% seen once. With 2 bases removed from V and 3 bases from J, the gap between germline ends came to 10 bases. The CDR3 has 14 residues. Germline V gene lookup returns CDR1 MNHEY and CDR2 SVGEGT. The TCR originated in a human donor who had recovered from COVID-19. Sequences were obtained from CD4+ T cells from blood, cultured in vitro. V gene TRBV6-2 or TRBV6-3 combines with J gene TRBJ1-2; weak D call: TRBD1 (5 bases). DNA of the CDR3: TGTGCCAGCAGTTACGGGGGGAAAGACTATGGCTACACCTTC. Its translation is CASSYGGKDYGYTF.